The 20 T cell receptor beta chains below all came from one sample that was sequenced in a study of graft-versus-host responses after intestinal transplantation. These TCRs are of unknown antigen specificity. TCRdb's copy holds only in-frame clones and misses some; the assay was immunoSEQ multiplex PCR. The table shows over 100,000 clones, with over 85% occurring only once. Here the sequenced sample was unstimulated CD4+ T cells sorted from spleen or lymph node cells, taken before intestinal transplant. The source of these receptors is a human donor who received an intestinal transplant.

As DNA, the CDR3 is TGTGCCAGCAGCCTGACTAGCGGGAGTACATGGGTATACGAGCAGTACTTC. Translation gives CASSLTSGSTWVYEQYF. V is TRBV7-9 and J is TRBJ2-7; 12 bases line up with TRBD2. CDR3 length: 17 residues. The V and J ends lost 5 bases and 4 bases, in that order; junction bases with no gene match: 12. The V gene's germline CDR1 is SEHNR and CDR2 FQNEAQ (reference sequence).

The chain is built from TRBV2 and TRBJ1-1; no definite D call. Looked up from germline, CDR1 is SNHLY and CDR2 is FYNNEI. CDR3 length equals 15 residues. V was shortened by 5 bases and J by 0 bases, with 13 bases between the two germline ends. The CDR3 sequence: CASSPTRGMNTEAFF. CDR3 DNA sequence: TGTGCCAGCAGTCCCACCAGAGGCATGAACACTGAAGCTTTCTTT.

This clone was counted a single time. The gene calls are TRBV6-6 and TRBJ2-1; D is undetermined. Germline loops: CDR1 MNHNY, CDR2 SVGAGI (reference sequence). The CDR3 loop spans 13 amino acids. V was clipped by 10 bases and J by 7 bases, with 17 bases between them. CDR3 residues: CATVEYSDNEQFF. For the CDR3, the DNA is TGTGCCACCGTAGAGTATTCGGATAATGAGCAGTTCTTC.

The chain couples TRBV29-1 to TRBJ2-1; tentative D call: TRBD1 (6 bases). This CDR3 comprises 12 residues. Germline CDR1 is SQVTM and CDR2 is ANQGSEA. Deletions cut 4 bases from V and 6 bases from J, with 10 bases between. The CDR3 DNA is TGCAGCGTTGTCCAGGGGTTCAATGAGCAGTTCTTC. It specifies CSVVQGFNEQFF.

DNA of the CDR3: TGTGCGGCGCGGACATACAAAAACATTCAGTACTTC. It yields the protein CAARTYKNIQYF. The chain employs TRBV13 and TRBJ2-4, with D tentatively TRBD1 (5 bases). Germline V gives CDR1 PRHDT, CDR2 FYEKMQ (reference sequence). The CDR3 contains 12 residues.

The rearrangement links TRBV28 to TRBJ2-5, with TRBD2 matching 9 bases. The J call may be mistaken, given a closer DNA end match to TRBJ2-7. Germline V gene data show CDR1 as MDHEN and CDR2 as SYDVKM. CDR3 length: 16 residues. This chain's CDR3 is CASPPLRFSGSSEQYF. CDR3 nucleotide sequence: TGTGCCAGCCCTCCCCTTCGGTTTAGCGGGAGCTCCGAGCAGTACTTC.

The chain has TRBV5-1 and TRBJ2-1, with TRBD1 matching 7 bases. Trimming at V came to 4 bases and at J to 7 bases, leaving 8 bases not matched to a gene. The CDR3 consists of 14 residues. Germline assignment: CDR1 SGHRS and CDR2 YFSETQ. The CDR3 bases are TGCGCCAGCAGCGCGCAGGGGGTAGTAAATGAGCAGTTCTTC. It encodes CASSAQGVVNEQFF.

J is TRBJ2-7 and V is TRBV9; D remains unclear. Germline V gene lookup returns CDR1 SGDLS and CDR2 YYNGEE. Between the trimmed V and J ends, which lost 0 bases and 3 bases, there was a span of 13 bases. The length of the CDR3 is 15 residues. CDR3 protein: CASSVEPDLLYEQYF. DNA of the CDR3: TGTGCCAGCAGCGTAGAACCGGACCTACTCTACGAGCAGTACTTC. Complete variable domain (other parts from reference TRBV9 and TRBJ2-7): DSGVTQTPKHLITATGQRVTLRCSPRSGDLSVYWYQQSLDQGLQFLIQYYNGEERAKGNILERFSAQQFPDLHSELNLSSLELGDSALYFCASSVEPDLLYEQYFGPGTRLTVT.

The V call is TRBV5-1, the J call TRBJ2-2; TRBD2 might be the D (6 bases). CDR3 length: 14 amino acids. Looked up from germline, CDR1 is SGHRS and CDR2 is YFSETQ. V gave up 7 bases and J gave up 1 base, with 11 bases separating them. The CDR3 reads CASLGGVNTGELFF. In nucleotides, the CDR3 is TGCGCCAGCCTGGGCGGGGTGAACACCGGGGAGCTGTTTTTT. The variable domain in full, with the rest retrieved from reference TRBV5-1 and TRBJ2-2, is KAGVTQTPRYLIKTRGQQVTLSCSPISGHRSVSWYQQTPGQGLQFLFEYFSETQRNKGNFPGRFSGRQFSNSRSEMNVSTLELGDSALYLCASLGGVNTGELFFGEGSRLTVL.

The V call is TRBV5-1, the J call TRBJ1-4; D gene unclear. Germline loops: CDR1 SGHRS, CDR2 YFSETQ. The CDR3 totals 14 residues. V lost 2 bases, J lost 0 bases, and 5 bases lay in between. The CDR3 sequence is CASSFGATNEKLFF. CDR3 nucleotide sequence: TGCGCCAGCAGCTTCGGGGCAACTAATGAAAAACTGTTTTTT.

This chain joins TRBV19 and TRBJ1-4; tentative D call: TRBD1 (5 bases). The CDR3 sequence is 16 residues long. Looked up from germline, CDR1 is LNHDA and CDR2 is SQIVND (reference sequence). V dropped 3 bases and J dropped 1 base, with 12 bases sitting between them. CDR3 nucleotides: TGTGCCAGTAGTATTTTGGGGGTTGGAACTAATGAAAAACTGTTTTTT. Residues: CASSILGVGTNEKLFF.

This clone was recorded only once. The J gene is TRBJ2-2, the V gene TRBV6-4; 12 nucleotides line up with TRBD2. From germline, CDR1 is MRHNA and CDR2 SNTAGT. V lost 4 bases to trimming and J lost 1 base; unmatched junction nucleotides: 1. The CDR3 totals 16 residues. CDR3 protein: CASSGTSGVNTGELFF. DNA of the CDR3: TGTGCCAGCAGTGGGACTAGCGGGGTGAACACCGGGGAGCTGTTTTTT.

The CDR3 reads CASSYQGTIEKLFF. CDR3 in DNA: TGTGCCAGCAGTTACCAGGGGACTATCGAAAAACTGTTTTTT. V is TRBV6-6 and J is TRBJ1-4, with a tentative D call TRBD1 (6 bases). Trimming left V 2 bases short and J 8 bases short, with 12 bases between. Germline lookup yields CDR1 MNHNY and CDR2 SVGAGI (reference sequence). The CDR3 covers 14 residues.

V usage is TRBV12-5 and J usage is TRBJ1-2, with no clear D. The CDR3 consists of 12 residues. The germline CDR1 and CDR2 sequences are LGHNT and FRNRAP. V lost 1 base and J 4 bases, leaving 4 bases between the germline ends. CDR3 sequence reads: CASGLGRYGYTF. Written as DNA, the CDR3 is TGTGCTAGTGGTTTGGGTCGCTATGGCTACACCTTC.

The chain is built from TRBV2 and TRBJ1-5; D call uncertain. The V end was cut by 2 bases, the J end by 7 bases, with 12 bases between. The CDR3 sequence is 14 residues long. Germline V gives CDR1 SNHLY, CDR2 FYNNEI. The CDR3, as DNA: TGTGCCAGCAGTGAAAGGGAAGGTTTGCAGCCCCAGCATTTT. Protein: CASSEREGLQPQHF.

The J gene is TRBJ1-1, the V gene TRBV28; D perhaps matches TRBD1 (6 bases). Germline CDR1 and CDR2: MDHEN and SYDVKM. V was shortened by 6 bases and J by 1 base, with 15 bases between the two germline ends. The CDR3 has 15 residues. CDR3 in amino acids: CASSPPTQGNTEAFF. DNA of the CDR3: TGTGCCAGCAGCCCGCCCACACAGGGGAACACTGAAGCTTTCTTT. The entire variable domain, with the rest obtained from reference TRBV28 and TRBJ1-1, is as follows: DVKVTQSSRYLVKRTGEKVFLECVQDMDHENMFWYRQDPGLGLRLIYFSYDVKMKEKGDIPEGYSVSREKKERFSLILESASTNQTSMYLCASSPPTQGNTEAFFGQGTRLTVV.

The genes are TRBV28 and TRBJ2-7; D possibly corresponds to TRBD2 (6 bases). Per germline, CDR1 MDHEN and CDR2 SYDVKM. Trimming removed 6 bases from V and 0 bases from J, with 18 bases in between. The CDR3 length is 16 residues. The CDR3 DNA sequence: TGTGCCAGCAGCGCGTCGCGGGGTTCTAGCTCCTACGAGCAGTACTTC. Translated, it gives CASSASRGSSSYEQYF. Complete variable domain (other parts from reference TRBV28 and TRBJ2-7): DVKVTQSSRYLVKRTGEKVFLECVQDMDHENMFWYRQDPGLGLRLIYFSYDVKMKEKGDIPEGYSVSREKKERFSLILESASTNQTSMYLCASSASRGSSSYEQYFGPGTRLTVT.

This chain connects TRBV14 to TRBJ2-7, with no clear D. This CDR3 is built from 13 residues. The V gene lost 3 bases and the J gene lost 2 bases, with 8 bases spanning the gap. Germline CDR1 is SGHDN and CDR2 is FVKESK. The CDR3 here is CASSQMGTYEQYF. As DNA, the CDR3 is TGTGCCAGCAGCCAGATGGGGACCTACGAGCAGTACTTC.

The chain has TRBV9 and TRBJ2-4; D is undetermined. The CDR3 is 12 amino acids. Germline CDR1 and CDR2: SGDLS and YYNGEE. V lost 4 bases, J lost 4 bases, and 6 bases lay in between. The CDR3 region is CASSNSKNIQYF. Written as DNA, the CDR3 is TGTGCCAGCAGCAACTCAAAAAACATTCAGTACTTC.

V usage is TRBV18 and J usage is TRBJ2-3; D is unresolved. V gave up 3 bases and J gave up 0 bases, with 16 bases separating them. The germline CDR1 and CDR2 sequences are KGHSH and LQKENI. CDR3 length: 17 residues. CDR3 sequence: CASSPTVPRTSTDTQYF. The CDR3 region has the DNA TGTGCCAGCTCACCTACTGTGCCAAGAACTAGCACAGATACGCAGTATTTT.